This T cell receptor beta chain is from a study of CD8+ T cells in alopecia areata. Overall study results and limits: Patients shared TCRs less clearly than mice did, possibly owing to HLA.

Concerning this clone itself: Its antigen is unidentified.

The CDR3 is 13 amino acids. Trimming took 0 bases from V and 2 from J, leaving 5 bases between them. Germline lookup yields CDR1 SGDLS and CDR2 YYNGEE. After isolation, RNA underwent reverse transcription to generate cDNA as the sequencing template. Method: immunoSEQ multiplex PCR; TCRdb's copy keeps in-frame clones and lacks some. The table has roughly 200,000 clones, more than 60% seen once. The receptor comes from a human donor with alopecia areata. V and J are TRBV9 and TRBJ1-2; the D is unclear. Sequences were derived from CD4+ T cells sorted from blood, sampled at week 0. CDR3: CASSVGNNYGYTF. CDR3 nucleotides: TGTGCCAGCAGCGTAGGAAACAACTATGGCTACACCTTC.